These 17 T cell receptor beta chains came from one sample sequenced in a study of blood T cells in healthy people across ages. A second PCR, run for 7 to 11 cycles, used a sample-barcoded 5' primer plus a J-beta primer mix. One entry per CDR3 protein, called by TCRdb with MiXCR from the 5' RACE reads. Among over 750,000 distinct CDR3 sequences listed, 20% to 25% were seen once. The sample also formed part of further work on T cells of mothers and their children.

What was sequenced was blood. The receptors derive from a boy younger than 18 in good health.

This clonotype has more than one count but fewer than ten. The chain joins TRBV15 to TRBJ2-1, with 11 bases aligning to TRBD2. Trimming removed 0 bases from V and 8 bases from J; junction bases left unmatched: 3. The CDR3 length is 15 residues. Germline CDR1 is LNHNV and CDR2 is YYDKDF (reference sequence). CDR3 DNA sequence: TGTGCCACCAGCAGAGATAAGGGACTAGCGGATGAGCAGTTCTTC. Its protein product is CATSRDKGLADEQFF. The variable domain in full, completed from reference TRBV15 and TRBJ2-1, reads DAMVIQNPRYQVTQFGKPVTLSCSQTLNHNVMYWYQQKSSQAPKLLFHYYDKDFNNEADTPDNFQSRRPNTSFCFLDIRSPGLGDTAMYLCATSRDKGLADEQFFGPGTRLTVL.

The rearrangement joins TRBV5-1 to TRBJ2-7; a possible D gene is TRBD1 (5 bases). CDR3 size: 14 residues. Germline CDR1 and CDR2: SGHRS and YFSETQ. Trimming left V 0 bases short and J 6 bases short, with 13 bases between. Here the CDR3 DNA reads TGCGCCAGCAGCTTGGGCCTAGGGGCGTCCGAGCAGTACTTC. Translation gives CASSLGLGASEQYF. Full variable domain (missing parts from reference TRBV5-1 and TRBJ2-7): KAGVTQTPRYLIKTRGQQVTLSCSPISGHRSVSWYQQTPGQGLQFLFEYFSETQRNKGNFPGRFSGRQFSNSRSEMNVSTLELGDSALYLCASSLGLGASEQYFGPGTRLTVT.

This rearrangement joins TRBV12-3 or TRBV12-4 to TRBJ1-2; 9 bases line up with TRBD1. This CDR3 has 13 amino acids. The junction had 7 bases not matched to a gene; V was cut back by 7 bases and J by 7 bases. For the CDR3, the DNA is TGTGCCAGCACAACAGGGGGCGAGGCTGGCTACACCTTC. It translates to CASTTGGEAGYTF.

Concerning this clonotype itself: One junction end disagrees with the germline gene, perhaps due to a read error. The chain uses TRBV4-3 and TRBJ2-3; D is perhaps TRBD2 (6 bases). The germline CDR1 and CDR2 sequences are LGHNA and YSLEER. The CDR3 has 15 residues. Here the CDR3 reads CVSSQEGGGTDTQYF. DNA for the CDR3: TGCGTCAGCAGCCAAGAGGGCGGGGGCACAGATACGCAGTATTTT.

This clonotype was observed a few times. The chain has TRBV7-3 and TRBJ2-5; 7 bases fit TRBD1. The closer fit of TRBJ2-1 to the DNA end suggests the J call may be wrong. This CDR3 has 16 residues. CDR1 and CDR2 from the germline V gene are SGHTA and FQGTGA. In DNA, the CDR3 is TGTGCCAGCAGCCTGAGAGGGGGCGAGGTCCACAATGAGCAGTTCTTC. This codes for CASSLRGGEVHNEQFF.

As regards this clonotype: One junction end does not reproduce the germline sequence, and a read error may be involved. The chain joins TRBV15 to TRBJ2-5; 7 bases agree with TRBD2. Near its end, the DNA agrees better with TRBJ2-1, so the J call may be wrong. This CDR3 contains 16 residues. Germline V gives CDR1 LNHNV, CDR2 YYDKDF (reference sequence). The CDR3 DNA sequence: TGTGCCACCAGGTCTTGGTCTAGCGGTTACTACAATGGGCAGTTCTTC. This encodes CATRSWSSGYYNGQFF.

A few counts support this clonotype. The genes are TRBV10-3 and TRBJ2-5, with D perhaps matching TRBD1 or TRBD2 (5 bases each). V was shortened by 3 bases and J by 10 bases, with 15 bases between the two germline ends. Germline-derived CDR1 and CDR2 are ENHRY and SYGVKD. The CDR3 contains 13 residues. The CDR3 DNA is TGTGCCATCAGTGACAGGGCCACCGGGGTCCAGTACTTC. Translated, it gives CAISDRATGVQYF.

The chain carries TRBV6-2 or TRBV6-3 and TRBJ1-1; D gene ambiguous. Trimming took off 7 bases at V and 2 bases at J, with 8 bases between the two ends. The CDR3 length is 12 residues. Germline V CDR1 and CDR2: MNHEY, SVGEGT. For the CDR3, the DNA is TGTGCCAGCACCGACACAAACACTGAAGCTTTCTTT. Translation: CASTDTNTEAFF.

J is TRBJ2-5 and V is TRBV10-2; 12 bases are shared with TRBD2. The V gene's germline CDR1 is WSHSY and CDR2 SAAADI. The CDR3 is 15 residues long. The ends lost 3 bases at V and 4 bases at J; junction bases unmatched: 3. CDR3 protein: CASSEPSGRGETQYF. The CDR3, as DNA: TGCGCCAGCAGTGAACCTAGCGGGAGGGGAGAGACCCAGTACTTC.

This clonotype was seen only a few times. The chain recombines TRBV7-3 with TRBJ2-7, with D possibly TRBD2 on 6 matching bases. Germline loops: CDR1 SGHTA, CDR2 FQGTGA. The CDR3 is 14 residues long. Trimming took off 1 base at V and 0 bases at J, with 7 bases between the two ends. CDR3 sequence: CASSLSGNSYEQYF. CDR3 nucleotide sequence: TGTGCCAGCAGCTTAAGCGGGAACTCCTACGAGCAGTACTTC.

A remark on this clonotype: The junction differs from germline at one of its ends, possibly a read error. This rearrangement joins TRBV27 to TRBJ1-1; unclear D gene. The CDR3 contains 15 residues. Germline V CDR1 and CDR2: MNHEY, SMNVEV (reference sequence). The DNA of the CDR3 is TGTGCCAGCAGTATATCGGTATCACGGAACACTGAAGCTTTCTTT. As protein: CASSISVSRNTEAFF.

The chain carries TRBV20-1 and TRBJ2-1; 8 nucleotides align to TRBD2. The CDR3 runs to 14 residues. Per germline, CDR1 DFQATT and CDR2 SNEGSKA (reference sequence). With 1 base clipped from V and 6 bases from J, the junction kept 5 bases outside the gene matches. The CDR3 protein is CSARATSGANEQFF. For the CDR3, the DNA is TGCAGTGCTAGAGCCACTAGCGGAGCCAATGAGCAGTTCTTC.

This clonotype was observed a handful of times. This sequence joins TRBV29-1 and TRBJ2-3, with no clear D. This CDR3 comprises 11 residues. CDR1 SQVTM and CDR2 ANQGSEA come from the germline V gene. Between the trimmed V and J ends, which lost 7 bases and 0 bases, there was a span of 5 bases. The CDR3 protein is CSGRSTDTQYF. Written as DNA, the CDR3 is TGCAGCGGGAGAAGCACAGATACGCAGTATTTT.

The J gene is TRBJ1-6, the V gene TRBV7-9, with a possible D match to TRBD1 (5 bases). Trimming pared 3 bases from V and 7 bases from J, leaving 13 bases between. Germline V gives CDR1 SEHNR, CDR2 FQNEAQ (reference sequence). The CDR3 extends over 15 amino acids. The CDR3 DNA reads TGTGCCAGCAGCTTTATCGGGACGGAGAATTCACCCCTCCACTTT. It yields the protein CASSFIGTENSPLHF.

The chain recombines TRBV5-1 with TRBJ2-5, with a possible D match to TRBD2 (6 bases). Germline CDR1 and CDR2: SGHRS and YFSETQ. V lost 4 bases to trimming and J lost 5 bases, with 15 bases between them. The CDR3 is 14 residues long. CDR3 coding DNA: TGCGCCAGCAGCCTGGAGGAGGGCCAGGAGACCCAGTACTTC. It yields the protein CASSLEEGQETQYF.

This clonotype came up a few times. The chain recombines TRBV20-1 with TRBJ2-5; D might be TRBD2 (6 bases). Trimming cost V 5 bases and J 1 base, with 11 bases left between them. The CDR3 sequence is 13 residues long. CDR1 is DFQATT and CDR2 is SNEGSKA in the germline V gene (reference sequence). The CDR3 loop reads CSASGLAQETQYF. The CDR3 nucleotides are TGCAGTGCTTCGGGACTGGCCCAAGAGACCCAGTACTTC.

This clonotype was found many times. One end of the junction varies from germline; a read error may be responsible. The chain links TRBV12-3 or TRBV12-4 to TRBJ1-1; TRBD1 is a possible D gene (5 bases). The CDR3 is 12 amino acids. The CDR3 sequence: CASSLGATEAFF. In DNA, the CDR3 is TGTGCCAGCAGCTTAGGGGCCACTGAAGCTTTCTTT.